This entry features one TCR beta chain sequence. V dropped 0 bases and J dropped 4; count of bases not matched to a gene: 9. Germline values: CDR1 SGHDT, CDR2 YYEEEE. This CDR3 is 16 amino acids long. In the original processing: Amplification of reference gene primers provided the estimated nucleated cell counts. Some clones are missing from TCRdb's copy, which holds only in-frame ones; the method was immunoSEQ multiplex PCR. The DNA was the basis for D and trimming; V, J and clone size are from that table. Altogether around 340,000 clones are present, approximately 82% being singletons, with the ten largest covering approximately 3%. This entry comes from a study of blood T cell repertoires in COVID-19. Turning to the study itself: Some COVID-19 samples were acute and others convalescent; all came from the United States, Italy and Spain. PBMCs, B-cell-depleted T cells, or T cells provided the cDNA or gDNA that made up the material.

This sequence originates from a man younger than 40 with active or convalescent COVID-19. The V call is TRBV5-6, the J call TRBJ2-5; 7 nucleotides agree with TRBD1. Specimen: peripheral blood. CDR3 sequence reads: CASSLAVLAGGETQYF. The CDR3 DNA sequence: TGTGCCAGCAGCTTGGCCGTCCTGGCAGGGGGAGAGACCCAGTACTTC.